This T cell receptor (beta chain) was sequenced during a study of T cells in pancreatic ductal adenocarcinoma. Study findings and constraints: Tumor samples had fewer productive templates and about 8-fold fewer unique clonotypes than blood.

As to this clone: Its target is unknown.

Here immunoSEQ multiplex PCR was the method, and the copy in TCRdb shows in-frame clones only, minus some. The data contain hundreds of clones, 90% of them singletons. No neoadjuvant therapy was given to the selected pancreatic ductal adenocarcinoma patients before their surgery. The sequence came from a human donor with pancreatic ductal adenocarcinoma. The donor label of this sample is uncertain. What was sequenced was pancreatic tumor tissue.

The CDR3 is CASRVGGSGANVLTF. In nucleotides, the CDR3 is TGTGCCAGCAGGGTGGGAGGATCCGGGGCCAACGTCCTGACTTTC. This chain connects TRBV6-1 to TRBJ2-6, with TRBD2 as a possible D gene (6 bases). The CDR3 loop spans 15 amino acids. Germline assignment: CDR1 MNHNS and CDR2 SASEGT. Deletions cut 6 bases from V and 4 bases from J, with 13 bases between.